This entry concerns a single T cell receptor (beta chain). CDR3 length: 13 amino acids. V was trimmed by 2 bases and J by 1 base, leaving 6 bases between them. Looked up from germline, CDR1 is SEHNR and CDR2 is FQNEAQ (reference sequence). Using immunoSEQ multiplex PCR, the repertoire was profiled, and TCRdb retains in-frame clones only, with some absent. The sample carries just under 60,000 clones, around 91% recorded once. This record comes from a study of technical replicates of blood from a handful of donors. The V call is TRBV7-9, the J call TRBJ2-7; D is unresolved. This TCR was sampled from a human donor in good health. Some clones in this sample may be carry-over from other donors' samples. Material for sequencing was PBMCs. CDR3 nucleotides: TGTGCCAGCAGCTTAACCCTATCCTACGAGCAGTACTTC. It encodes CASSLTLSYEQYF.